One and the same sample provided the 5 T cell receptor beta chains below, sequenced in a study of cytomegalovirus exposure and HLA in healthy donors. The PCR ran on 60 Vbeta and 13 Jbeta primers. Only in-frame clones appear in the TCRdb table, and some are missing; sequencing was by immunoSEQ multiplex PCR. In the table there are 150,000 to 200,000 clones, 60% to 85% of which are singletons. Sequencing was done on a sample of PBMCs. The receptors stem from a female donor in good health and CMV-seronegative.

The chain recombines TRBV6-5 with TRBJ2-1, with TRBD2 identical over 7 bases. Trimming took 1 base from V and 3 from J; bases not matched to a gene: 6. This CDR3 contains 16 residues. Germline V gives CDR1 MNHEY, CDR2 SVGAGI. Here the CDR3 reads CASSYYPAGIYNEQFF. The CDR3, as DNA: TGTGCCAGCAGTTACTACCCAGCGGGAATCTACAATGAGCAGTTCTTC.

The chain employs TRBV6-1 and TRBJ2-3; no reliable D call. The CDR3 is made up of 11 amino acids. V dropped 5 bases and J dropped 5 bases, with 5 bases sitting between them. Germline assignment: CDR1 MNHNS and CDR2 SASEGT. The CDR3 sequence: CASSPLDTQYF. CDR3 DNA: TGTGCCAGCAGTCCCCTAGATACGCAGTATTTT.

This rearrangement joins TRBV19 to TRBJ2-1; 8 bases are a match to TRBD1. The junction had 14 bases not matched to a gene; V was cut back by 2 bases and J by 2 bases. This CDR3 comprises 19 residues. From germline, CDR1 is LNHDA and CDR2 SQIVND (reference sequence). CDR3 nucleotide sequence: TGTGCCAGTAGTATAACGGGACAGGTTTCGTTCGGTACCTACAATGAGCAGTTCTTC. It translates to CASSITGQVSFGTYNEQFF.

This clone has just a few counts. The rearrangement joins TRBV30 to TRBJ2-7; D not resolved. CDR3 size: 13 residues. V was cut by 2 bases and J by 3 bases, with 11 bases left in between. From germline, CDR1 is GTSNPN and CDR2 SVGIG (reference sequence). The CDR3 loop is CAWSSSVGYEQYF. CDR3 nucleotides: TGTGCCTGGAGTAGCAGCGTAGGCTACGAGCAGTACTTC.

This clone was found a few times. J is TRBJ2-1 and V is TRBV10-3, with TRBD2 matching over 9 bases. The CDR3 is made up of 18 amino acids. The germline CDR1 and CDR2 sequences are ENHRY and SYGVKD. Trimming cost V 0 bases and J 6 bases; bases outside gene matches: 12. This chain's CDR3 is CAISESQAASGKGNEQFF. The CDR3 region has the DNA TGTGCCATCAGTGAGTCCCAGGCGGCTAGCGGGAAAGGCAATGAGCAGTTCTTC.